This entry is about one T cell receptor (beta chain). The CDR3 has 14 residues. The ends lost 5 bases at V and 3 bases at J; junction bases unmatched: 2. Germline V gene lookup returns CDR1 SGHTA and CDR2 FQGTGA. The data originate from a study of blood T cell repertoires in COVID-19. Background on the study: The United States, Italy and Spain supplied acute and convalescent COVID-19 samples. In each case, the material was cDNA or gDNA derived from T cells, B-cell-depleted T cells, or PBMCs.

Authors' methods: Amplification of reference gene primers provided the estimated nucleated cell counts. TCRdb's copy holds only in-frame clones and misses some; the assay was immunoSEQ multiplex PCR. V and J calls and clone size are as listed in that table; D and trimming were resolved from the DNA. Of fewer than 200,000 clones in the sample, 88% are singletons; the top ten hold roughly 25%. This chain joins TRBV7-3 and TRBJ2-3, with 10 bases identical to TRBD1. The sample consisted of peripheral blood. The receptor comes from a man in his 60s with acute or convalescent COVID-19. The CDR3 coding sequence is TGTGCCAGCAGCCAGGACAGGGGGACAGATACGCAGTATTTT. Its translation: CASSQDRGTDTQYF.